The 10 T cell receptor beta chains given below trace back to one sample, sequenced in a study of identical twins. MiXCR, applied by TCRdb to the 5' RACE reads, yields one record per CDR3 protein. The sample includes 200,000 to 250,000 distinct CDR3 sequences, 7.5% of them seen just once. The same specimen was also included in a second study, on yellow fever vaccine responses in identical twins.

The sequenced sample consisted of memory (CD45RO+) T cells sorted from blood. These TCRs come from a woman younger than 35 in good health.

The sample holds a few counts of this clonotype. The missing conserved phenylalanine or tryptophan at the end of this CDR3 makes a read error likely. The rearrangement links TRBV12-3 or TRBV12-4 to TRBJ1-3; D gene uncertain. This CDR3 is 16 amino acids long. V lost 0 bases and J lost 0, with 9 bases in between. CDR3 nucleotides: TGTGCCAGCAGTTTAGCGAGAGTGAACTCTGGAAACACCATATATCTT. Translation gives CASSLARVNSGNTIYL.

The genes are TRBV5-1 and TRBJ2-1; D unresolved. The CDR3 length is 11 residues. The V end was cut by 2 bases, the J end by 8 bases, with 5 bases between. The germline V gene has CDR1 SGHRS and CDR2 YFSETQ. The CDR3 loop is CASSFLYEQFF. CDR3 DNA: TGCGCCAGCAGCTTCCTATATGAGCAGTTCTTC.

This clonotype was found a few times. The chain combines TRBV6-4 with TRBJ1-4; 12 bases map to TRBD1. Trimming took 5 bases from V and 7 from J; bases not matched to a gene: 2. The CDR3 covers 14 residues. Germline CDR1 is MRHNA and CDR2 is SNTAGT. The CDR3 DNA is TGTGCCAGCAGTCGGGACAGGGGGCGTGAAAAACTGTTTTTT. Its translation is CASSRDRGREKLFF.

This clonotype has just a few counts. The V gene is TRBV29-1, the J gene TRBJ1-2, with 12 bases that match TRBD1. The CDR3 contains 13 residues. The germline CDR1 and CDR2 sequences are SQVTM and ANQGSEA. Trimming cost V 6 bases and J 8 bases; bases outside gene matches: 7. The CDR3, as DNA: TGCAGCGTCCAGGGACAGGGGGCGGGCGGCTACACCTTC. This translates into CSVQGQGAGGYTF.

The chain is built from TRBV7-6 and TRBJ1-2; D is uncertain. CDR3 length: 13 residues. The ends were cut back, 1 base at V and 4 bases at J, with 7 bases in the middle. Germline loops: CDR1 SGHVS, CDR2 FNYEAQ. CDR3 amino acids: CASSLEVGYGYTF. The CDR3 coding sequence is TGTGCCAGCAGCTTAGAGGTGGGCTATGGCTACACCTTC.

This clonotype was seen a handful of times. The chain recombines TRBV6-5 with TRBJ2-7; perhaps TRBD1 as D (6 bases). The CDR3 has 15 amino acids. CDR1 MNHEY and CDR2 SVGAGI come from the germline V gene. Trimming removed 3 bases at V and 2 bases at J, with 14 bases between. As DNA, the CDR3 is TGTGCCAGCAGTTATGAGACAGGACGGGCCTACGAGCAGTACTTC. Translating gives CASSYETGRAYEQYF.

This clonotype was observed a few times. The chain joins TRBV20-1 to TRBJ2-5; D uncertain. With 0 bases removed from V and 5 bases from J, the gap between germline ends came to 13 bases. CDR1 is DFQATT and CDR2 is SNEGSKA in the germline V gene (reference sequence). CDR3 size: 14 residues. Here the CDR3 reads CSARDLSGHETQYF. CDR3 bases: TGCAGTGCTAGAGATCTATCCGGGCATGAGACCCAGTACTTC.

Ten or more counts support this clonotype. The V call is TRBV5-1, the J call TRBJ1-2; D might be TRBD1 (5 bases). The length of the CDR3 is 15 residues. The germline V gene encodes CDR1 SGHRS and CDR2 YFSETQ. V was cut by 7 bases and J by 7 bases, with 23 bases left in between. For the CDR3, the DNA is TGCGCCAGCCAAGCCCTCCTCCAGGGATCAGGTGGCTACACCTTC. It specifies CASQALLQGSGGYTF.

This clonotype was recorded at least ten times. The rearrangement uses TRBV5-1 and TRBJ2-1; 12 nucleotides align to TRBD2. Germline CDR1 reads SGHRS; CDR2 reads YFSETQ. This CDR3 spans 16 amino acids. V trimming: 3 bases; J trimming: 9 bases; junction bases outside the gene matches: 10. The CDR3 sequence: CASSSLAGGPRGEQFF. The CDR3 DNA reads TGCGCCAGCAGCTCACTAGCGGGAGGCCCCAGAGGTGAGCAGTTCTTC.

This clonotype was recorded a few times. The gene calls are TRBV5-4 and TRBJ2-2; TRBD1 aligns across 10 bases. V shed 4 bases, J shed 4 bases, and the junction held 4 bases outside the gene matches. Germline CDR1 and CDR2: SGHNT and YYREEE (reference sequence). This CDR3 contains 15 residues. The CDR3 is CASSGRDRGTGELFF. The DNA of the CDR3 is TGTGCCAGCAGCGGCCGGGACAGGGGCACCGGGGAGCTGTTTTTT.